Reported below is one T cell receptor (beta chain). V lost 1 base, J lost 4 bases, and 5 bases lay in between. The CDR3 runs to 13 residues. The germline CDR1 and CDR2 sequences are MDHEN and SYDVKM. This sample is part of a study of cytomegalovirus exposure and HLA in healthy donors. Primers for the PCR totalled 60 Vbeta and 13 Jbeta. Produced via immunoSEQ multiplex PCR; TCRdb's table is partial and in-frame only. The sample has some 80,000 clones, approximately 60% seen once. Specimen: PBMCs. This clonotype originated in a male donor in good health and CMV-seropositive. This chain joins TRBV28 and TRBJ1-5; D is uncertain. The CDR3 loop reads CASSLLQNQPQHF. The CDR3, as DNA: TGTGCCAGCAGTTTATTACAGAATCAGCCCCAGCATTTT.